These T cell receptor beta chains were read from a single sample in a study of cytomegalovirus exposure and HLA in healthy donors. Using immunoSEQ multiplex PCR, the repertoire was profiled, and TCRdb retains in-frame clones only, with some absent. The profile shows some 150,000 clones, less than 65% of them singletons. The material sequenced was PBMCs. The source of these receptors is a woman younger than 45 in good health and CMV-seropositive. Each CDR3 is given with its conserved first and last residue. A D gene is named only where the DNA matches it firmly. Clone size is shown for a subset of rows, as once, few, many or a class of expanded clone.

D: NA
V: TRBV2
size: NA
J: TRBJ1-1
CDR3: CASSFFGAKVDEAFF
DNA: TGTGCCAGCAGTTTTTTTGGGGCCAAGGTGGATGAAGCTTTCTTT

D: TRBD1
V: TRBV6-1
size: NA
J: TRBJ2-6
CDR3: CASRTGGAGANVLTF
DNA: TGTGCCAGCAGGACAGGGGGCGCTGGGGCCAACGTCCTGACTTTC

D: NA
V: TRBV6-4
size: NA
J: TRBJ2-7
CDR3: CASSSDRGYEQYF
DNA: TGTGCCAGCAGCTCGGATCGGGGTTACGAGCAGTACTTC

D: NA
V: TRBV4-1
size: NA
J: TRBJ2-3
CDR3: CASSQYLGDTQYF
DNA: TGCGCCAGCAGCCAATATCTCGGAGATACGCAGTATTTT

D: NA
V: TRBV5-1
size: NA
J: TRBJ2-7
CDR3: CASSPLSSYEQYF
DNA: TGCGCCAGCAGCCCTCTTAGCTCCTACGAGCAGTACTTC

D: TRBD2
V: TRBV4-1
size: few
J: TRBJ2-4
CDR3: CASSPLAGGVVENIQYF
DNA: TGCGCCAGCAGCCCCCTAGCGGGGGGGGTGGTCGAAAACATTCAGTACTTC

D: TRBD1
V: TRBV27
size: NA
J: TRBJ1-2
CDR3: CASGTDGSHNYGYTF
DNA: TGTGCCAGCGGGACAGACGGAAGCCATAACTATGGCTACACCTTC

D: NA
V: TRBV5-1
size: few
J: TRBJ1-1
CDR3: CASSLWGDGLNTEAFF
DNA: TGCGCCAGCAGCTTGTGGGGGGACGGATTGAACACTGAAGCTTTCTTT

D: TRBD1
V: TRBV7-9
size: NA
J: TRBJ1-6
CDR3: CASSTAGGNSPLHF
DNA: TGTGCCAGCAGCACCGCAGGGGGTAATTCACCCCTCCACTTT

D: TRBD1
V: TRBV5-1
size: NA
J: TRBJ1-5
CDR3: CASSLERGQQPQHF
DNA: TGCGCCAGCAGCTTGGAAAGGGGGCAACAGCCCCAGCATTTT

D: NA
V: TRBV5-1
size: NA
J: TRBJ2-7
CDR3: CASSLGAGDNEQYF
DNA: TGCGCCAGCAGCTTGGGGGCAGGTGACAACGAGCAGTACTTC

D: NA
V: TRBV19
size: NA
J: TRBJ1-5
CDR3: CASSIATGRSQHF
DNA: TGTGCCAGTAGTATAGCCACAGGTAGATCCCAGCATTTT

D: TRBD2
V: TRBV11-2
size: once
J: TRBJ2-1
CDR3: CASSLDSGRGNEQFF
DNA: TGTGCCAGCAGCTTAGATAGCGGGAGGGGGAATGAGCAGTTCTTC

D: NA
V: TRBV2
size: few
J: TRBJ2-1
CDR3: CASNWGAYNEQFF
DNA: TGTGCCAGCAATTGGGGGGCCTACAATGAGCAGTTCTTC